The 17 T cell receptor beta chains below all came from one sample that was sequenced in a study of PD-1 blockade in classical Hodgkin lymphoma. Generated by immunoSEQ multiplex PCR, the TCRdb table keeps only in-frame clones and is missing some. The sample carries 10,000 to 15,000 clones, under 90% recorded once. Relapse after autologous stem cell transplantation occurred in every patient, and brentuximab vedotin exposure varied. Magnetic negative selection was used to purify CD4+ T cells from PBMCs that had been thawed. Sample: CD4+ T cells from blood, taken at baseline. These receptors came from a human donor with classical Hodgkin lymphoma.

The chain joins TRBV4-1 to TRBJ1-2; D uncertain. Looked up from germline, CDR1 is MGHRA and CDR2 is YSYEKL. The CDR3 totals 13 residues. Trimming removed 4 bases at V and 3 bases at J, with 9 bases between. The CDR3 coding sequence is TGCGCCAGCAGCCCCCGGGGAGACTATGGCTACACCTTC. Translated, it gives CASSPRGDYGYTF.

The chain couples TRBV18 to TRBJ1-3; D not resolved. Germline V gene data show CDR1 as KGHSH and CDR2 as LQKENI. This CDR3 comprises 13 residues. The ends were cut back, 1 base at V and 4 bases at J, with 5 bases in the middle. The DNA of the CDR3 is TGTGCCAGCTCACCACTGCCCGGAAACACCATATATTTT. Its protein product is CASSPLPGNTIYF.

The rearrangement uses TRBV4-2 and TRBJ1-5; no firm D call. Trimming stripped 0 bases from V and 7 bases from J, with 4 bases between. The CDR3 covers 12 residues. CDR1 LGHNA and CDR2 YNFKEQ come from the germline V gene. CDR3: CASSQENQPQHF. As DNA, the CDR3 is TGTGCCAGCAGCCAAGAGAACCAGCCCCAGCATTTT.

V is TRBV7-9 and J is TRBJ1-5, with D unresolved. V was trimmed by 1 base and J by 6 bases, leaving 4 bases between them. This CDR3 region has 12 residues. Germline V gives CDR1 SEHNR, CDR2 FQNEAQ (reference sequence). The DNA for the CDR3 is TGTGCCAGCAGCTTAGTTGGTCAGCCCCAGCATTTT. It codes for CASSLVGQPQHF. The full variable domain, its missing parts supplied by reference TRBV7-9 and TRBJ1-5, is DTGVSQNPRHKITKRGQNVTFRCDPISEHNRLYWYRQTLGQGPEFLTYFQNEAQLEKSRLLSDRFSAERPKGSFSTLEIQRTEQGDSAMYLCASSLVGQPQHFGDGTRLSIL.

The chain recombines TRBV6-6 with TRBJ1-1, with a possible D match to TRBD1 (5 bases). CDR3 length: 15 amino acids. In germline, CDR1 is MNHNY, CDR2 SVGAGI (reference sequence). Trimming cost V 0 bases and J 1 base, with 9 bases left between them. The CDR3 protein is CASSYSGDPNTEAFF. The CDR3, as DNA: TGTGCCAGCAGTTACTCAGGGGACCCGAACACTGAAGCTTTCTTT.

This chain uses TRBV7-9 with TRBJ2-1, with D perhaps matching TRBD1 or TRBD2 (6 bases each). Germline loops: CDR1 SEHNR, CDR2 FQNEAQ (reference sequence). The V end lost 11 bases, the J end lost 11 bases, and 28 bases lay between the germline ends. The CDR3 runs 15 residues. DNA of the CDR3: TGTGCCGCTTCCACGTTGTGGGGGGCACTACCAAAGCAGTTCTTC. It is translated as CAASTLWGALPKQFF.

Written as DNA, the CDR3 is TGTGCCAGCAGCTTCGGCAGTCGCAATCAGCCCCAGCATTTT. It yields the protein CASSFGSRNQPQHF. This chain joins TRBV13 and TRBJ1-5; D is unresolved. The CDR3 is made up of 14 amino acids. The germline gives CDR1 PRHDT, CDR2 FYEKMQ (reference sequence). V was trimmed by 3 bases and J by 2 bases, leaving 8 bases between them. Complete variable domain (other parts from reference TRBV13 and TRBJ1-5): AAGVIQSPRHLIKEKRETATLKCYPIPRHDTVYWYQQGPGQDPQFLISFYEKMQSDKGSIPDRFSAQQFSDYHSELNMSSLELGDSALYFCASSFGSRNQPQHFGDGTRLSIL.

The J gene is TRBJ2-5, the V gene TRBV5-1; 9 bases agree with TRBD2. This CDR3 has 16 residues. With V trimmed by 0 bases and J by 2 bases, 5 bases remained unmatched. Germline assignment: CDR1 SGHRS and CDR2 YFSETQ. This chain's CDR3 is CASSLGTSASQETQYF. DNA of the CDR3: TGCGCCAGCAGCTTGGGGACTAGCGCCTCGCAAGAGACCCAGTACTTC.

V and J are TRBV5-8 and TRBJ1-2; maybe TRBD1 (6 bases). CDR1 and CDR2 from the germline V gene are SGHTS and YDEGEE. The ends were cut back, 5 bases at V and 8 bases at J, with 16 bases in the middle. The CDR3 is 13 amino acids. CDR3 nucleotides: TGTGCCAGCAGAAGACCAGGGGAGGACGGCTACACCTTC. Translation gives CASRRPGEDGYTF.

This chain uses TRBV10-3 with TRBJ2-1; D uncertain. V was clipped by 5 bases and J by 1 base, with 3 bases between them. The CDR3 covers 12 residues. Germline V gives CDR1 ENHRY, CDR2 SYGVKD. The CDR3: CAISSSYNEQFF. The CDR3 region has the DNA TGTGCCATCAGTAGTTCCTACAATGAGCAGTTCTTC.

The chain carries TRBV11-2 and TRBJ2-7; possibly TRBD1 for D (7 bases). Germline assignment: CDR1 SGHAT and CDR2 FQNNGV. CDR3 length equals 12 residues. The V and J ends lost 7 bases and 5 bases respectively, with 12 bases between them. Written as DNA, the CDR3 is TGTGCCAGCACAGGGGGGACCGACGAGCAGTACTTC. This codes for CASTGGTDEQYF.

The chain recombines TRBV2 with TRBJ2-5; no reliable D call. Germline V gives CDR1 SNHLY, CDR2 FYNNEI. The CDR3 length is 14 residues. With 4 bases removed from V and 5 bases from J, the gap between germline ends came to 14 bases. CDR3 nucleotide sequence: TGTGCCAGCAGTGCCGGTGTCCTGGGGGAGACCCAGTACTTC. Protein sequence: CASSAGVLGETQYF.

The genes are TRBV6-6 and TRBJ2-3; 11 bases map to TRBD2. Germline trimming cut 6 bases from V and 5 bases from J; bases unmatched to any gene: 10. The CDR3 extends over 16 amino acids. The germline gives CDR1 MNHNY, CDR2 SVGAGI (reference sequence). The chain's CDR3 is CASSRLLAGVRDTQYF. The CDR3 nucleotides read TGTGCCAGCAGCCGATTACTAGCGGGAGTCAGAGATACGCAGTATTTT.

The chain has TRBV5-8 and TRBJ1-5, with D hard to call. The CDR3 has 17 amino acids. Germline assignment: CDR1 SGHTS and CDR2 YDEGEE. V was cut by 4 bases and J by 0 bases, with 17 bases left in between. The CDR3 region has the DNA TGTGCCAGCAGCCAAGAGTCCGCAGCTGATAGCAATCAGCCCCAGCATTTT. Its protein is CASSQESAADSNQPQHF. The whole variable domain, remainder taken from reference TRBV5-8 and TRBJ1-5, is EAGVTQSPTHLIKTRGQQATLRCSPISGHTSVYWYQQALGLGLQFLLWYDEGEERNRGNFPPRFSGRQFPNYSSELNVNALELEDSALYLCASSQESAADSNQPQHFGDGTRLSIL.

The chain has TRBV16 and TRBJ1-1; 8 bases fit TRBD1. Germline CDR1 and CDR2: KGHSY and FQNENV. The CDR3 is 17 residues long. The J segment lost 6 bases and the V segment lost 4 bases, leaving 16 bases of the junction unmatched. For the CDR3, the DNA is TGTGCCAGCAGCCCCGGGGACAGGACACCATCCGGGTCTGAAGCTTTCTTT. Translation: CASSPGDRTPSGSEAFF. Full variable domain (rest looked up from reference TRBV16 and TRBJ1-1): GEEVAQTPKHLVRGEGQKAKLYCAPIKGHSYVFWYQQVLKNEFKFLISFQNENVFDETGMPKERFSAKCLPNSPCSLEIQATKLEDSAVYFCASSPGDRTPSGSEAFFGQGTRLTVV.

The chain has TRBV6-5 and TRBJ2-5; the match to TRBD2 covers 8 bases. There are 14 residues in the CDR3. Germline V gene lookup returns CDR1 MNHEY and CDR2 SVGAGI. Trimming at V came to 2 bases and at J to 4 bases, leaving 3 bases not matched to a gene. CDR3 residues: CASSYRLAGETQYF. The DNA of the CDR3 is TGTGCCAGCAGTTACAGGCTAGCGGGAGAGACCCAGTACTTC.

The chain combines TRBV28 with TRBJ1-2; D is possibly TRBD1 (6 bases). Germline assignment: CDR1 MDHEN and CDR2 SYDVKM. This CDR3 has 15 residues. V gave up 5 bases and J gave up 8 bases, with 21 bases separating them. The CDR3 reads CASSPQGSVLRGYTF. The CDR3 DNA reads TGTGCCAGCAGTCCCCAGGGGAGCGTATTGAGAGGCTACACCTTC.